The entry that follows covers one T cell receptor (beta chain) sequence. These data come from a study of OX40 agonist ivuxolimab in advanced cancers. Germline V lookup: CDR1 SGHAT, CDR2 FQNNGV. The CDR3 runs 16 residues. The germline V and J ends were trimmed by 1 base and 4 bases, with 14 bases remaining between them. Sequencing was performed with immunoSEQ multiplex PCR; in TCRdb, only in-frame clones are kept and a portion is missing. The sample carries 65,000 to 95,000 clones, about nine tenths recorded once. The source material was CD4+ or CD8+ T cells sorted from blood, sampled in a trial of the OX40 agonist ivuxolimab. This chain joins TRBV11-2 and TRBJ1-3, with D perhaps matching TRBD1 (5 bases). The source is an adult with an advanced solid tumor such as melanoma, head and neck, liver or kidney cancer. CDR3 residues: CASSLGPGLAGNTIYF. CDR3 DNA sequence: TGTGCCAGCAGCTTAGGACCGGGGCTGGCAGGAAACACCATATATTTT. The whole variable domain, filled in from reference TRBV11-2 and TRBJ1-3, reads EAGVAQSPRYKIIEKRQSVAFWCNPISGHATLYWYQQILGQGPKLLIQFQNNGVVDDSQLPKDRFSAERLKGVDSTLKIQPAKLEDSAVYLCASSLGPGLAGNTIYFGEGSWLTVV.